This section outlines one T cell receptor (beta chain) sequence together with its context. It lacks a known antigen. Per-base quality was not reported, and no clone a single base away is much larger than it. This sample is part of a study of T cell responses to AZD1222 COVID-19 vaccine (dated by TCRdb to the early 2020s). Notes on the research overall: TCR sequencing covered fewer than 250 trial participants: 207 given two doses of AZD1222 and 26 given two doses of MenACWY control vaccine. Enrollment into the trials was organized by age into subgroups of 18-55, 56-69 and 70-plus years, and those subgroups contained approximately 160, 26 and 62 TCR-sequenced participants, respectively.

The CDR3 regions of human TCRbeta chains were analyzed by immunosequencing. The paper's data handling went like this. Repertoire TCRs were matched against a reference library of SARS-CoV-2-specific TCRs generated with the MIRA antigen-specificity platform. Breadth was defined as the fraction of unique TCRs that were SARS-CoV-2-associated. Depth was defined as the fraction of total T cells that were SARS-CoV-2-associated. Each spike-specific TCR was assigned to its reactive spike region and to a CD4 or CD8 class using the MIRA data. Log10-transformed breadth and depth values were compared by one-way ANOVA with Sidak's multiple comparisons tests. TCRdb stores this immuneACCESS table with in-frame sequences only. Part of the clones is absent; in the studies checked, under half of the shortfall reflects unresolved V genes, and no reason is known for the rest. That table furnishes V, J and clone size, whereas the DNA furnished D and trimming. The sample contains roughly 180,000 clones, 90% to 95% of them found a single time. About 1.8% of the sample goes to the ten largest clones.

The time point label, read with the paper, signifies: about 28 days (+/-7) after the second vaccine dose. AZD1222 recipients with second doses at about 4 weeks or about 12 weeks were pooled, because spike-specific TCR depth and breadth did not differ between schedules. Vaccinee samples were obtained from the UK trials COV001 and COV002, which included a single-blind randomized controlled phase 2/3 trial of AZD1222 (ChAdOx1 nCoV-19) in healthy adults. Trial participant PBMC samples were collected at day 0 and day 28 after the second dose for TCRbeta chain sequencing. Study-wide findings and limitations: Reportedly, almost half of the unique spike-specific TCRs recognized epitopes lying outside the regions that are mutated in the B.1.351 and B.1.1.7 variants. Participants were mostly white British and included more females than males, and it was suggested by the authors that clonal diversity may have been underestimated. CD4 TCRs associated with the vaccine covered the entire spike protein, and the dominant responses were in regions 160-218 and 743-854. After two AZD1222 doses, spike-specific TCR breadth and depth were significantly higher than at day 0 and than in MenACWY recipients. Conclusions about previously exposed vaccinees are limited, since just five or six AZD1222 recipients were seropositive for SARS-CoV-2 at baseline. Because no day 14 peak-response samples were available, the repertoires could be characterized only after the peak T cell response. In the small 56-69-year group, the increase in depth fell short of significance, most likely because of low power.

Material: peripheral blood, obtained 28 days after the second AZD1222 dose. This clonotype was sampled from an adult who received the AZD1222 COVID-19 vaccine.

In nucleotides, the sequence is TGTGCCAGCAGCCCAGGGGGGGTTAGCACAGATACGCAGTATTTT. Translated, this is CASSPGGVSTDTQYF. The chain links TRBV6-9 with TRBJ2-3, with the D gene possibly TRBD1 or TRBD2, each one fitting 7 bases. Inclusive of the bounding cysteine and phenylalanine, the CDR3 is 15 residues long. Here the CDR3 DNA is all that survives: 45 bases in frame from base 1. The germline V gene provides CDR1 MNHGY and CDR2 SVAAGI. Trimming at the junction amounts to 6 bases on V and 0 bases on J, and the germline ends lie 13 bases apart.